This TCR beta chain emerged from a study of long-term antiretroviral therapy in people with HIV. Study conclusions and caveats: Pre-ART expanded clones dominated the repertoire at every time point. Diversity remained lower than transplant donor controls, even though it increased after ART.

Every one of the participants with HIV received treatment in the United States. Cryopreserved PBMC numbered 1-10 million per sample before DNA extraction. This clone showed up just a few times. The antigen remains undetermined. V was clipped by 2 bases and J by 4 bases, with 11 bases between them. Germline V CDR1 and CDR2: SGHTA, FQGNSA. The CDR3 totals 14 residues. At survey level, the immunoSEQ assay was run in its v3.0 version. Profiling relied on immunoSEQ multiplex PCR, and the TCRdb table lists in-frame clones only, not all of them. Of tens of thousands of clones detected, about 88% appear once; the ten largest clones hold roughly 3.9%.

The TCR comes from a woman in her late teens or twenties with HIV. The chain couples TRBV7-2 to TRBJ1-1, with D maybe TRBD1 (5 bases). The input for sequencing was unsorted PBMCs, taken just before starting antiretroviral therapy. The CDR3 reads CASSLKGLGTEAFF. The CDR3 DNA reads as TGTGCCAGCAGCTTAAAGGGGTTAGGCACTGAAGCTTTCTTT.